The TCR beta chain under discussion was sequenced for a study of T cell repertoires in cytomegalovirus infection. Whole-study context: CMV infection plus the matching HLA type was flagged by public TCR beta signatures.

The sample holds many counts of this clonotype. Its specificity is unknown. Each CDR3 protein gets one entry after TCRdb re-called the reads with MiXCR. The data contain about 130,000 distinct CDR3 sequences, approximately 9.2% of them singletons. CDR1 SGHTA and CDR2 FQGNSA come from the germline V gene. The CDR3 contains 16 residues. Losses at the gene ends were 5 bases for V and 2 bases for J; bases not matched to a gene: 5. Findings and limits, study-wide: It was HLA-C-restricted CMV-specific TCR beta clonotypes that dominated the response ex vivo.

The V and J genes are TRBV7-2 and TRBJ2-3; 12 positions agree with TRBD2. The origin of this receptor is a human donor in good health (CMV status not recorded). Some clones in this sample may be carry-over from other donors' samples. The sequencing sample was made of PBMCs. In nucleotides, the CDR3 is TGTGCCAGCAGCCGACTAGCGGGGGTCTCCACAGATACGCAGTATTTT. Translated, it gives CASSRLAGVSTDTQYF.